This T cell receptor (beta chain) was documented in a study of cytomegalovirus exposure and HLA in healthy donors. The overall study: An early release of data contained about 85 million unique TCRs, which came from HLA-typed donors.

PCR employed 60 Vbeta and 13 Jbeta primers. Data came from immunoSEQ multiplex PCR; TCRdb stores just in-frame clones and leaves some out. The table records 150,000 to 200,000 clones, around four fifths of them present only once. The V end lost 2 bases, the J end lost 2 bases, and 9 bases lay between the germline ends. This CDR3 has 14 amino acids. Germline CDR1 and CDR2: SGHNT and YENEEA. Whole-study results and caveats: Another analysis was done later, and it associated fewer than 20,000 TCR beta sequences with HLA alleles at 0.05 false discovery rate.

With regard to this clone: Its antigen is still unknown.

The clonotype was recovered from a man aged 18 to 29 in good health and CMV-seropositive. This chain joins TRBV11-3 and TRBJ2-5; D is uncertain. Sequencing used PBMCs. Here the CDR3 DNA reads TGTGCCAGCAGCTTAATGGGCATTCAAGAGACCCAGTACTTC. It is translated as CASSLMGIQETQYF.